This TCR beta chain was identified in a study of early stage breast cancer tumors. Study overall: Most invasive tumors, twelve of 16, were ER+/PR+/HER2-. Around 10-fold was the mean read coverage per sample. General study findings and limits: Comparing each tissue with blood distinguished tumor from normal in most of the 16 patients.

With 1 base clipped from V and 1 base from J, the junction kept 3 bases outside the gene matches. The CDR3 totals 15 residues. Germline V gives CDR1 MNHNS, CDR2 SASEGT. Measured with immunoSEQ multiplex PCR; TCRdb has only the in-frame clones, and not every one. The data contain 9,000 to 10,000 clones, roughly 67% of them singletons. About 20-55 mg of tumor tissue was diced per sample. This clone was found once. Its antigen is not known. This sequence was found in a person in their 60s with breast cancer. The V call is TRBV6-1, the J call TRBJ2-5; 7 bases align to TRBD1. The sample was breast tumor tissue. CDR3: CASSEDDRVQETQYF. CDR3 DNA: TGTGCCAGCAGTGAAGATGACAGGGTCCAAGAGACCCAGTACTTC.